One T cell receptor (beta chain) is described in this entry. The data derive from a study of control samples from healthy donors and cancer patients. The CDR3 is 13 residues long. Trimming removed 3 bases from V and 3 bases from J, with 9 bases in between. From germline, CDR1 is LGHNA and CDR2 YNFKEQ. Generated by immunoSEQ multiplex PCR, the TCRdb table keeps only in-frame clones and is missing some. The table lists approximately 190,000 clones. This receptor was identified in a woman aged 30 to 39 in good health. The sample was blood. The rearrangement joins TRBV4-2 to TRBJ2-7; no firm D call. CDR3 residues: CASSHNQFYEQYF. CDR3 nucleotide sequence: TGTGCCAGCAGCCACAACCAGTTCTACGAGCAGTACTTC.